In this sample, the clone carrying this T cell receptor (beta chain) turned up once. Assay used: immunoSEQ multiplex PCR; TCRdb lists only in-frame clones, some missing. The sample contains around 300,000 clones, 88% of which appear only once. The data are from a study of blood T cell repertoires in COVID-19. The CDR3 totals 15 residues. J lost 5 bases, V lost 6 bases, and 7 bases had no gene match. CDR1 and CDR2 from the germline V gene are SGHDN and FVKESK. Sequencing was carried out using PBMCs or T cells enriched from blood (not recorded which). The receptor comes from a woman between 50 and 59 years old who had recovered from COVID-19. V is TRBV14 and J is TRBJ1-6, with 7 bases aligning to TRBD1. In DNA form, the CDR3 reads TGTGCCAGCAGGATCGGACAGGCCAATAATTCACCCCTCCACTTT. Translation gives CASRIGQANNSPLHF.